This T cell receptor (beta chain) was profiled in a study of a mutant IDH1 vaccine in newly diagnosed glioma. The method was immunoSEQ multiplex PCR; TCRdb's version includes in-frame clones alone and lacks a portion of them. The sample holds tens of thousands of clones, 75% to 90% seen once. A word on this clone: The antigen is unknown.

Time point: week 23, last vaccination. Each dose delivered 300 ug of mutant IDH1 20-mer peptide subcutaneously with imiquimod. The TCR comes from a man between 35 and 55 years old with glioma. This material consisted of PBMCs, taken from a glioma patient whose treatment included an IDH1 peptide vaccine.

CDR3 nucleotides: TGCGCCAGCAGCTCGGGGGGAAGCGTCCCTGAAGCTTTCTTT. It yields the protein CASSSGGSVPEAFF. The chain is built from TRBV5-1 and TRBJ1-1, with D possibly matching TRBD1 (5 bases). The germline V gene has CDR1 SGHRS and CDR2 YFSETQ. V was shortened by 3 bases and J by 6 bases, with 15 bases between the two germline ends. This CDR3 is 14 amino acids long.